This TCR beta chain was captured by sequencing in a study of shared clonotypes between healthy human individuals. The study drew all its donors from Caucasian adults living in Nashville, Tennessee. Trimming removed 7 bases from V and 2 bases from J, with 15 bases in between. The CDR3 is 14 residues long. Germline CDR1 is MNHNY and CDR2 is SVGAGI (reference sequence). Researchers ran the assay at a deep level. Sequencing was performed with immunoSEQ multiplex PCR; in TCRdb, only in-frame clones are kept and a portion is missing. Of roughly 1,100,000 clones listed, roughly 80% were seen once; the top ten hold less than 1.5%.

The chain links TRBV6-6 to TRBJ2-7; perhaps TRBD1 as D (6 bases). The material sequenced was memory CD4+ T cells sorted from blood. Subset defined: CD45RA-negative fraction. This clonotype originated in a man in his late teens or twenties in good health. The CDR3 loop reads CASKNPEGAYEQYF. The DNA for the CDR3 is TGTGCCAGCAAAAACCCCGAGGGGGCCTACGAGCAGTACTTC.